This TCR beta chain is drawn from a study of T cells after yellow fever vaccination. Study-level results: Primary-vaccination clones mostly resurfaced post-booster (about 95% CD4, approximately 89% CD8). Overlap between CD4 and CD8 compartments was detected for a small share of clonotypes.

This clonotype was seen at least ten times. The antigen is undetermined. TCRdb itself ran the 5' RACE reads through MiXCR, one entry per CDR3 protein. The sample includes 68,000 or so distinct CDR3 sequences, approximately 7% seen only once; the top ten take more than 35%. Germline CDR1 DFQATT, CDR2 SNEGSKA (reference sequence). The CDR3 totals 14 residues. Germline trimming cut 5 bases from V and 7 bases from J; bases unmatched to any gene: 8. The sample was CD8+ T cells sorted from PBMCs, taken approximately 47 days after the first yellow fever vaccination. This chain links TRBV20-1 with TRBJ2-1, with 10 bases identical to TRBD1. The receptor was derived from a man younger than 35 who received the YFV17D yellow fever vaccine. CDR3 DNA: TGCAGTGCTGCACCGGGACAGGGGTTTAATGAGCAGTTCTTC. Protein product: CSAAPGQGFNEQFF.